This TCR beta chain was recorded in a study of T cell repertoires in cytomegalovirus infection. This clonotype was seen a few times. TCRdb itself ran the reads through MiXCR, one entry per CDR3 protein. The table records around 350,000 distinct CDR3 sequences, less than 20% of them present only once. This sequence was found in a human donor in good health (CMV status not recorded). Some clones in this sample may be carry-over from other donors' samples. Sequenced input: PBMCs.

The CDR3 nucleotides read TGTGCCAGCAGCCCTCCCGGGGACAGGGTATATGGCTACACCTTC. Translation: CASSPPGDRVYGYTF. The chain carries TRBV7-2 and TRBJ1-2, with 9 bases matching TRBD1. Germline V lookup: CDR1 SGHTA, CDR2 FQGNSA. With V trimmed by 5 bases and J by 5 bases, 9 bases remained unmatched. The CDR3 is 15 residues long.